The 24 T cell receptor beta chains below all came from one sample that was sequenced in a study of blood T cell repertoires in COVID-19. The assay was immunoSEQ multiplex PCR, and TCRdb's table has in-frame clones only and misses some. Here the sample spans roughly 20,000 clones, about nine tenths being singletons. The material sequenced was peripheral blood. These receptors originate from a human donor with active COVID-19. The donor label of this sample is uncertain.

The CDR3 sequence: CASRETGGNYGYTF. CDR3 bases: TGTGCCAGCAGGGAGACAGGCGGAAACTATGGCTACACCTTC. The chain combines TRBV6-5 with TRBJ1-2; tentative D call: TRBD1 (6 bases). Germline CDR1 is MNHEY and CDR2 is SVGAGI. CDR3 size: 14 residues. With 6 bases removed from V and 2 bases from J, the gap between germline ends came to 13 bases.

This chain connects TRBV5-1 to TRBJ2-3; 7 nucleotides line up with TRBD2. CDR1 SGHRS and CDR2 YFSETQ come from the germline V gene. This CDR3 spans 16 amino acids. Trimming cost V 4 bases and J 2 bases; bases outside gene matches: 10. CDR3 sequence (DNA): TGCGCCAGCAGCCACCCGGGGGGTCCACTCACAGATACGCAGTATTTT. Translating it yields CASSHPGGPLTDTQYF.

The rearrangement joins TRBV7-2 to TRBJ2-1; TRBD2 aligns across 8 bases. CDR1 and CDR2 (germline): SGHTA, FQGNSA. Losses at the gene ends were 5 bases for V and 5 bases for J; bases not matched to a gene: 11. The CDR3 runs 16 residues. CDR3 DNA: TGTGCCAGCAGCCATAGGGGCCGGGGGGGCAACAATGAGCAGTTCTTC. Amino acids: CASSHRGRGGNNEQFF.

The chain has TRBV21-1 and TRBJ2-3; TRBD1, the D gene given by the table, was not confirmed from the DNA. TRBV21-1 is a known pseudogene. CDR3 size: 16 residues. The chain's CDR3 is CASSTLRGVSTDTQYF. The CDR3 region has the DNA TGTGCCAGCAGCACCCTCAGGGGGGTTAGCACAGATACGCAGTATTTT.

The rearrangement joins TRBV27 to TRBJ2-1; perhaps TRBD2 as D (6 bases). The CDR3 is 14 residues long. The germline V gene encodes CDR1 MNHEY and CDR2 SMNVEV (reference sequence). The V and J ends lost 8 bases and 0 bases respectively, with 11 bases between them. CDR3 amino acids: CASSRGLSYNEQFF. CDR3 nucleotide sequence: TGTGCCAGCTCGCGGGGACTCTCCTACAATGAGCAGTTCTTC.

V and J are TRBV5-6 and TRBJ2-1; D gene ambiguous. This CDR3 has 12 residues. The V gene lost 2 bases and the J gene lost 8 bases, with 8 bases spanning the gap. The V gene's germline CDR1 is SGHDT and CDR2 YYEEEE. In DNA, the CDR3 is TGTGCCAGCAGCTTAAGTAGAGATGAGCAGTTCTTC. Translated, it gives CASSLSRDEQFF.

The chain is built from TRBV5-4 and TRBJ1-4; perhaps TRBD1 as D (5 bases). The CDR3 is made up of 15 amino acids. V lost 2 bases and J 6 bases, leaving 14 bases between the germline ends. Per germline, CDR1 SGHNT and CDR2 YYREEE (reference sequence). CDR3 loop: CASSFQAGDYEKLFF. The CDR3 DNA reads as TGTGCCAGCAGCTTCCAGGCGGGGGATTATGAAAAACTGTTTTTT.

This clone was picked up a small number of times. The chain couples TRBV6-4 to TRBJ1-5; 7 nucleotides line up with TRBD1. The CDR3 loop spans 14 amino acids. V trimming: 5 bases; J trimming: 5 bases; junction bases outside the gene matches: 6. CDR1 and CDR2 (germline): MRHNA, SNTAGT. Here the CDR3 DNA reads TGTGCCAGCAGTACCTCAGGGGGTTATCAGCCCCAGCATTTT. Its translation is CASSTSGGYQPQHF.

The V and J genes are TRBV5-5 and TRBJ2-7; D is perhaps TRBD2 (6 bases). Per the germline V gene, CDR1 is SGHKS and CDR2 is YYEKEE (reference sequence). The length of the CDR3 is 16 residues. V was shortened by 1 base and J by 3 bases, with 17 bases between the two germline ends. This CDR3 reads CASSLNKGGSLYEQYF. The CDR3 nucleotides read TGTGCCAGCAGCTTGAATAAGGGAGGATCTCTCTACGAGCAGTACTTC.

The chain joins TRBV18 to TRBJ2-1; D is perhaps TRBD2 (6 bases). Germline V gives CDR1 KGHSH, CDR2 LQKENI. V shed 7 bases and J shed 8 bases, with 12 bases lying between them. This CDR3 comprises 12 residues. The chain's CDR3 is CASWREEDEQFF. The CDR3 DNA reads TGTGCCAGCTGGAGGGAGGAAGATGAGCAGTTCTTC.

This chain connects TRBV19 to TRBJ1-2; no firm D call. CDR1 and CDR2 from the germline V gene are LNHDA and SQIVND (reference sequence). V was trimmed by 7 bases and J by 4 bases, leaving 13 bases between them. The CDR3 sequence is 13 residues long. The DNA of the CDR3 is TGTGCCAGTATAATTCAAGGAGTCTATGGCTACACCTTC. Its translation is CASIIQGVYGYTF.

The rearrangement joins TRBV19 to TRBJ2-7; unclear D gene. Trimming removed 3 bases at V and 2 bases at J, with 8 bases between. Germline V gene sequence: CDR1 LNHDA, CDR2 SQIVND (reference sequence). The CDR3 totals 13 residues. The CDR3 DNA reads TGTGCCAGTAGTATTGCTAGAACCTACGAGCAGTACTTC. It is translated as CASSIARTYEQYF.

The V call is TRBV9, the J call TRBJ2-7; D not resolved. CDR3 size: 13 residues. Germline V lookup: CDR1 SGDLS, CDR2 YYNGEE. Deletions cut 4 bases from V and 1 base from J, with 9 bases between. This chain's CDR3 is CASSIDSSYEQYF. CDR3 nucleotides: TGTGCCAGCAGCATCGACTCGTCCTACGAGCAGTACTTC. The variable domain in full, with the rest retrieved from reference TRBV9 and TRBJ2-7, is DSGVTQTPKHLITATGQRVTLRCSPRSGDLSVYWYQQSLDQGLQFLIQYYNGEERAKGNILERFSAQQFPDLHSELNLSSLELGDSALYFCASSIDSSYEQYFGPGTRLTVT.

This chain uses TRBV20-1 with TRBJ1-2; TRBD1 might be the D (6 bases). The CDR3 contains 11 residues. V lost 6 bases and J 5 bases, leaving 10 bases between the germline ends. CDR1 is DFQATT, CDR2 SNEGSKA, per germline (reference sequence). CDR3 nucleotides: TGCAGTGCCCCGACAGGTTATGGCTACACCTTC. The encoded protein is CSAPTGYGYTF.

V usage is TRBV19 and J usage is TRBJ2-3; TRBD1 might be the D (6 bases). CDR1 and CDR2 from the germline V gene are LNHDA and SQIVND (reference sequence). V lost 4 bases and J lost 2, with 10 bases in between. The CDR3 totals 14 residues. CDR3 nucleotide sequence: TGTGCCAGTAGTACCGGGACATTCACAGATACGCAGTATTTT. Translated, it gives CASSTGTFTDTQYF. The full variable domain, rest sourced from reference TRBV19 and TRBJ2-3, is DGGITQSPKYLFRKEGQNVTLSCEQNLNHDAMYWYRQDPGQGLRLIYYSQIVNDFQKGDIAEGYSVSREKKESFPLTVTSAQKNPTAFYLCASSTGTFTDTQYFGPGTRLTVL.

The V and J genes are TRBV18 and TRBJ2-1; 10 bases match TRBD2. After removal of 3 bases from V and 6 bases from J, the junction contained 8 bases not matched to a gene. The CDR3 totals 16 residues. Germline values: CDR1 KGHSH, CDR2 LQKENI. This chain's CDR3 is CASSPESGLALNEQFF. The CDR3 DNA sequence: TGTGCCAGCTCACCTGAATCGGGACTAGCGCTCAATGAGCAGTTCTTC.

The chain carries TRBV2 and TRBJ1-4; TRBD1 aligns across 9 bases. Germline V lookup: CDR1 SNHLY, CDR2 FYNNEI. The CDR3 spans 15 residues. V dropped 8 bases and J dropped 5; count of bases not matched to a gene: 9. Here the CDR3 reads CASSRPGTGNEKLFF. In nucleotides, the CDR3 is TGTGCCAGCTCTAGACCCGGGACAGGGAATGAAAAACTGTTTTTT.

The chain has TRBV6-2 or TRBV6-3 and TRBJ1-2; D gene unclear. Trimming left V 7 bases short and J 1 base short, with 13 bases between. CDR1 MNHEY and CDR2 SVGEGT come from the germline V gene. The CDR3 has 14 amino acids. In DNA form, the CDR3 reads TGTGCCAGCACCCCCGCTACCCTTAACTATGGCTACACCTTC. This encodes CASTPATLNYGYTF.

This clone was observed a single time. CDR3 residues: CASSPTGLGNTIYF. In DNA form, the CDR3 reads TGTGCCAGCTCACCTACAGGGTTAGGAAACACCATATATTTT. The chain combines TRBV18 with TRBJ1-3; tentatively, D is TRBD1 (6 bases). The V gene's germline CDR1 is KGHSH and CDR2 LQKENI. V dropped 3 bases and J dropped 4 bases, with 10 bases sitting between them. The CDR3 is 14 amino acids. The entire variable domain, with the rest obtained from reference TRBV18 and TRBJ1-3, is as follows: NAGVMQNPRHLVRRRGQEARLRCSPMKGHSHVYWYRQLPEEGLKFMVYLQKENIIDESGMPKERFSAEFPKEGPSILRIQQVVRGDSAAYFCASSPTGLGNTIYFGEGSWLTVV.

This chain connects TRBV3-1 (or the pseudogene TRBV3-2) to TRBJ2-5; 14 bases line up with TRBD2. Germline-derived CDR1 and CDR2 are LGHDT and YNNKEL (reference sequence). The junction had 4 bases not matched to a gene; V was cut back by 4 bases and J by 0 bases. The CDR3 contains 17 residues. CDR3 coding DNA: TGTGCCAGCAGCCGAGGGACTAGCGGGGGAGACCAAGAGACCCAGTACTTC. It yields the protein CASSRGTSGGDQETQYF.

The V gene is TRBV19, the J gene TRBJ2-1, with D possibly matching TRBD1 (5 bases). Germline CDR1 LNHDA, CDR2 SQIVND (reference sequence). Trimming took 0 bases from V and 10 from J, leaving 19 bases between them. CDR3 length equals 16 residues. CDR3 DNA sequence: TGTGCCAGTAGTATAGACCGCTCCCCCCAACAGGAAGAGCAGTTCTTC. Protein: CASSIDRSPQQEEQFF.

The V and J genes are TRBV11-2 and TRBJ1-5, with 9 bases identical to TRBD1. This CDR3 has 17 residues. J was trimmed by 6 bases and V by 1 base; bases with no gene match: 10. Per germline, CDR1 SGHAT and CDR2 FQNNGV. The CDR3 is CASSLGSTGGLGQPQHF. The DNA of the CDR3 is TGTGCCAGCAGCTTAGGGTCAACAGGGGGCTTAGGTCAGCCCCAGCATTTT.

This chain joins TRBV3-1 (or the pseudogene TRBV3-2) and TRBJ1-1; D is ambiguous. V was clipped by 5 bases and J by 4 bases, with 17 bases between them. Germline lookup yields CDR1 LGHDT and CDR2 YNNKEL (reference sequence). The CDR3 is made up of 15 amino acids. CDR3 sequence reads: CASSSNSPAGTEAFF. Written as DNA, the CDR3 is TGTGCCAGCAGCTCCAATTCCCCGGCGGGCACTGAAGCTTTCTTT.

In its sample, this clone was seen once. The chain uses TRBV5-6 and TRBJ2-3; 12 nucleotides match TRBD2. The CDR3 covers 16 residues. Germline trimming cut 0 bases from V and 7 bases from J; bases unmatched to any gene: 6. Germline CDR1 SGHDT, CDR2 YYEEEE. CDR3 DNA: TGTGCCAGCAGCTTGGTCGCTAGCGGGGGGGCGTATACGCAGTATTTT. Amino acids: CASSLVASGGAYTQYF.